One and the same sample provided the 11 T cell receptor beta chains below, sequenced in a study of cytomegalovirus exposure and HLA in healthy donors. Both 60 Vbeta primers and 13 Jbeta primers went into the PCR. Profiling relied on immunoSEQ multiplex PCR, and the TCRdb table lists in-frame clones only, not all of them. This table holds roughly 140,000 clones, around 80% found once. Material: PBMCs. All receptors come from a boy between 2 and 15 years old in good health and CMV-seronegative.

The rearrangement uses TRBV30 and TRBJ1-1; TRBD1 aligns across 9 bases. This CDR3 has 15 residues. Germline V gene lookup returns CDR1 GTSNPN and CDR2 SVGIG (reference sequence). Trimming removed 5 bases from V and 4 bases from J; junction bases left unmatched: 11. DNA for the CDR3: TGTGCCTGGGGTCCCGGGACAGGGAGAGCCACTGAAGCTTTCTTT. Its protein product is CAWGPGTGRATEAFF.

This clone was recorded only once. The conserved closing phenylalanine or tryptophan is absent in this CDR3, likely reflecting a read error. The chain employs TRBV2 and TRBJ2-7; 8 positions agree with TRBD2. Per germline, CDR1 SNHLY and CDR2 FYNNEI. The trim removed 6 bases at V and 2 bases at J, leaving 9 bases unmatched. This CDR3 is 15 amino acids long. The CDR3 reads CASRLISGRTYEQYL. CDR3 DNA sequence: TGTGCCAGCAGGTTAATAAGCGGGAGAACCTACGAGCAGTACCTC.

This clone was found a few times. The V gene is TRBV5-4, the J gene TRBJ2-1; perhaps TRBD2 as D (7 bases). Between the trimmed V and J ends, which lost 3 bases and 7 bases, there was a span of 17 bases. CDR1 is SGHNT and CDR2 is YYREEE in the germline V gene (reference sequence). This CDR3 has 15 amino acids. CDR3 coding DNA: TGTGCCAGCAGCTCTGGGGGGGCCTCGGGGAATGAGCAGTTCTTC. Translated, it gives CASSSGGASGNEQFF.

The J gene is TRBJ1-4, the V gene TRBV25-1; TRBD1 matches at 8 bases. Trimming took 4 bases from V and 8 from J; bases not matched to a gene: 12. CDR3 length equals 16 residues. Germline-derived CDR1 and CDR2 are MGHDK and SYGVNS. The CDR3 region has the DNA TGTGCCAGCAGTGCCATGATAGGGACAGGAGACGAAAAACTGTTTTTT. Its protein is CASSAMIGTGDEKLFF.

The chain has TRBV7-2 and TRBJ2-7; 8 bases align to TRBD2. CDR1 SGHTA and CDR2 FQGNSA come from the germline V gene. The V gene end was trimmed by 6 bases and the J gene end by 2 bases; junction bases not matched to a gene: 12. The length of the CDR3 is 16 residues. The CDR3 loop is CASSSISGTTPYEQYF. As DNA, the CDR3 is TGTGCCAGCAGTTCTATTAGCGGGACCACCCCCTACGAGCAGTACTTC. Filled out from reference TRBV7-2 and TRBJ2-7, the complete variable domain reads GAGVSQSPSNKVTEKGKDVELRCDPISGHTALYWYRQSLGQGLEFLIYFQGNSAPDKSGLPSDRFSAERTGGSVSTLTIQRTQQEDSAVYLCASSSISGTTPYEQYFGPGTRLTVT.

J is TRBJ1-1 and V is TRBV6-1; maybe TRBD1 (5 bases). Germline V gene lookup returns CDR1 MNHNS and CDR2 SASEGT. The germline V and J ends were trimmed by 10 bases and 3 bases, with 12 bases remaining between them. CDR3 size: 12 residues. CDR3: CANQGWDTEAFF. The CDR3 nucleotides are TGTGCCAACCAGGGTTGGGACACTGAAGCTTTCTTT.

This chain connects TRBV6-5 to TRBJ2-7; 7 nucleotides agree with TRBD1. CDR3 length equals 14 residues. V gave up 6 bases and J gave up 2 bases; unmatched junction bases: 7. Germline V gives CDR1 MNHEY, CDR2 SVGAGI. CDR3 nucleotides: TGTGCCAGCAGCCCGGGACAGAAAGCCTACGAGCAGTACTTC. Protein sequence: CASSPGQKAYEQYF.

The rearrangement links TRBV12-5 to TRBJ1-2, with no clear D. Trimming pared 3 bases from V and 8 bases from J, leaving 16 bases between. Germline CDR1 is LGHNT and CDR2 is FRNRAP. The CDR3 loop spans 14 amino acids. In DNA, the CDR3 is TGTGCTAGTGGTTTCGCCCTGTCGCCAGGCGGCTACACCTTC. Protein sequence: CASGFALSPGGYTF.

V usage is TRBV2 and J usage is TRBJ1-1, with D possibly being TRBD1 (6 bases). This CDR3 has 13 residues. The germline gives CDR1 SNHLY, CDR2 FYNNEI. The V end was cut by 10 bases, the J end by 2 bases, with 14 bases between. The CDR3 DNA is TGTGCCAACGACCCGGACAGTAACACTGAAGCTTTCTTT. Translating gives CANDPDSNTEAFF. The whole variable domain, filled in from reference TRBV2 and TRBJ1-1, reads EPEVTQTPSHQVTQMGQEVILRCVPISNHLYFYWYRQILGQKVEFLVSFYNNEISEKSEIFDDQFSVERPDGSNFTLKIRSTKLEDSAMYFCANDPDSNTEAFFGQGTRLTVV.

The V gene is TRBV7-2, the J gene TRBJ1-3; no clear D gene. The germline gives CDR1 SGHTA, CDR2 FQGNSA. With 5 bases removed from V and 0 bases from J, the gap between germline ends came to 14 bases. CDR3 length equals 16 residues. This CDR3 reads CASSLHSDNSGNTIYF. The CDR3 nucleotides are TGTGCCAGCAGCCTACATTCCGACAACTCTGGAAACACCATATATTTT.

This chain uses TRBV27 with TRBJ1-5; D is ambiguous. The CDR3 consists of 15 residues. V was pared by 4 bases and J by 0 bases, with 10 bases between. Germline CDR1 MNHEY, CDR2 SMNVEV (reference sequence). The CDR3 spells CASSSVRYSNQPQHF. CDR3 nucleotide sequence: TGTGCCAGCAGTTCAGTAAGATATAGCAATCAGCCCCAGCATTTT.